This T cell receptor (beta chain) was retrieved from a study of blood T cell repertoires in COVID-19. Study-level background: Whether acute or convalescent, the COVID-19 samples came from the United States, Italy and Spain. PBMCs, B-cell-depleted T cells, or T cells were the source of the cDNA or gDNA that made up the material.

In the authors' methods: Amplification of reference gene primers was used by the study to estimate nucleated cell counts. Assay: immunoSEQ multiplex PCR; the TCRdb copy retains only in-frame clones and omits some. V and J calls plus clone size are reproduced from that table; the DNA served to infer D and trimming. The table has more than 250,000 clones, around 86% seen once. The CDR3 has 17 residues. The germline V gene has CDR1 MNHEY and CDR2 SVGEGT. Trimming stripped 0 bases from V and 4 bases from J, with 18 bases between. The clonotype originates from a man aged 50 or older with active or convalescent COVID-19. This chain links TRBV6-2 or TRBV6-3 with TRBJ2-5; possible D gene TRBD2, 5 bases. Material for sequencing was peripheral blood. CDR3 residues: CASSYSLMEGGGETQYF. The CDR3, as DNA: TGTGCCAGCAGTTACTCGTTGATGGAAGGAGGTGGAGAGACCCAGTACTTC.